Listed below are T cell receptor beta chains from one sample, sequenced in a study of T cells in narcolepsy. Here immunoSEQ multiplex PCR was the method, and the copy in TCRdb shows in-frame clones only, minus some. The table lists roughly 34,000 clones, 87% of them singletons. The sequenced sample consisted of CD45RA- memory CD4+ T cells from PBMCs. Receptor source: a human donor with narcolepsy. Both conserved end residues are part of each CDR3. Clone size is given for some rows only: seen once, a few or many times, or a class if the clone is expanded.

.	TRBV5-1	CASSLTGGGYEQYF
.	TRBV9	CASSDSGKVQETQYF
once	TRBV5-1	CASSSPPGTSGMVGANVLTF
.	TRBV30	CAWSGGGGTEAFF
.	TRBV6-1	CASSRQGRGSPLHF
once	TRBV28	CASSFEGSLLDTQYF
.	TRBV5-1	CASSLFVGESYEQYF
.	TRBV19	CASSWERETHEQYF
.	TRBV18	CASSPASRGVGNEQFF
.	TRBV20-1	CSASSPNEQFF
.	TRBV7-9	CASTRDRVTGELFF
once	TRBV28	CASTDREAYEQYF
.	TRBV7-2	CASSLGGGQGDRELFF
.	TRBV10-3	CAISDGGRTRDEKLFF
once	TRBV19	CASSPRTGDGYTF
.	TRBV6-1	CASSWDTPYEQYF
.	TRBV18	CASSPREGNQPQHF
once	TRBV29-1	CSVGGTGFTDTQYF
.	TRBV9	CASSVAAQGTGYTF
.	TRBV28	CASSRRRAGYGYTF
.	TRBV11-2	CASSLAGRGTDTQYF
.	TRBV4-2	CASSSRLAGSQETQYF
.	TRBV7-8	CASSYSGSSTPHF
.	TRBV23-1	CASTSGVYSGADQETQYF
.	TRBV30	CAGKTDYEQYF
.	TRBV9	CASSAAGFAGNYGYTF
.	TRBV5-1	CASLPGRGSGANVLTF
.	TRBV6-5	CASSYSGARGYTF
.	TRBV5-6	CASSSPYWGQETQYF
.	TRBV5-4	CASSSGLDQETQYF
.	TRBV11-2	CASSGSLSGANVLTF
.	TRBV18	CASSPDAAVSTDTQYF
.	TRBV5-8	CASSFYGGVHF
.	TRBV11-3	CASSSYRGRNTEAFF
.	TRBV19	CASSTRLGQPQHF
once	TRBV5-5	CASSPGQALSLLGGYTF
.	TRBV7-9	CASSLGHLNTEAFF
.	TRBV29-1	CSVQAGVSYEQYF
.	TRBV7-9	CASSRGLISHNEQFF